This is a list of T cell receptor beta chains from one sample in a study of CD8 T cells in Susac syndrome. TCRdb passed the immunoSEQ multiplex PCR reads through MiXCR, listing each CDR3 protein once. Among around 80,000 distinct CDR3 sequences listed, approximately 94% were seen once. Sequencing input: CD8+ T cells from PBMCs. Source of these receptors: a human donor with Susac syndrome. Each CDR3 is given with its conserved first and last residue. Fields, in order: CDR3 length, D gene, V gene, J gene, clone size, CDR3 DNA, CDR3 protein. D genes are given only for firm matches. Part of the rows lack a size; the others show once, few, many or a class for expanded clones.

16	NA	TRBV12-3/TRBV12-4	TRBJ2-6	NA	TGTGCCAGCAGTTTAAGACGACAGCCTGGGGCCAACGTCCTGACTTTC	CASSLRRQPGANVLTF
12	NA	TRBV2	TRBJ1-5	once	TGTGCCAGCAGTGTAAATTCCCAGCCCCAGCATTTT	CASSVNSQPQHF
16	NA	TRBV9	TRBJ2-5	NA	TGTGCCAGCAGCGTAGTCGGGGCGGGGAGCAAAGAGACCCAGTACTTC	CASSVVGAGSKETQYF
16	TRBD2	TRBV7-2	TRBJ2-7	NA	TGTGCCAGCAGCTTAGACAAGGGACTAGCGGGGGACCTCCAGTACTTC	CASSLDKGLAGDLQYF
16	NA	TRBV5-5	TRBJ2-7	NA	TGTGCCAGCAGCACAGCCGGGGCGTTCAGCTCCTACGAGCAGTACTTC	CASSTAGAFSSYEQYF
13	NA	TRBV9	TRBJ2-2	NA	TGTGCCAGCACCCCTCAGGACACCGGGGAGCTGTTTTTT	CASTPQDTGELFF
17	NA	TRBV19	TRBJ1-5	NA	TGTGCCAGTAGTATAGTAGGAGGGGAGGGAAAACATCAGCCCCAGCATTTT	CASSIVGGEGKHQPQHF
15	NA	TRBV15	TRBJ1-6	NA	TGTGCCACCAGCAGGAGGGGAGGGTCTGATTCACCCCTCCACTTT	CATSRRGGSDSPLHF
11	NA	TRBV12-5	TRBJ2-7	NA	TGTGCTAGTGGTCAGGGTCACGAGCAGTACTTC	CASGQGHEQYF
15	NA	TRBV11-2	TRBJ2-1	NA	TGTGCCAGCAGCTTAGAATTTCGGGGCGTCAATGAGCAGTTCTTC	CASSLEFRGVNEQFF
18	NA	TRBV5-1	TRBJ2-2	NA	TGCGCCAGCAGCCTCCCAAGGACGGAACCTACGAACACCGGGGAGCTGTTTTTT	CASSLPRTEPTNTGELFF
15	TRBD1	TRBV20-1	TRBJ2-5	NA	TGCAGTCCGTTAACTTCGGACAGGGTCCAAGAGACCCAGTACTTC	CSPLTSDRVQETQYF
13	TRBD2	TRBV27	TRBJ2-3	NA	TGTGCCAGCAGGAGGCGGGGGGGAGATACGCAGTATTTT	CASRRRGGDTQYF
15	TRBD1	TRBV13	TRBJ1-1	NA	TGTGCCAGCAGCAAAGACAGGGCCCTGAACACTGAAGCTTTCTTT	CASSKDRALNTEAFF
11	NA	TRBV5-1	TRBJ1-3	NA	TGCGCCAGCAGCTTGGGGGACACCATATATTTT	CASSLGDTIYF
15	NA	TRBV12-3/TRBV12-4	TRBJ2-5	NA	TGTGCCAGCAGTTTAGCAAGGGTTGGTGGGGAGACCCAGTACTTC	CASSLARVGGETQYF
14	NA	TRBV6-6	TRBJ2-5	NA	TGTGCCAGCAGTTATTTGGGACTTCAAGAGACCCAGTACTTC	CASSYLGLQETQYF
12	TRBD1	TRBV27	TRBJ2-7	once	TGTGCCAGCGCACAGGGGGCCTACGAGCAGTACTTC	CASAQGAYEQYF
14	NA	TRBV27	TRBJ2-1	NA	TGTGCCAGCAGTGTGGGGGGCACCTACAATGAGCAGTTCTTC	CASSVGGTYNEQFF
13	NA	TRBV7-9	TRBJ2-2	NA	TGTGCCAGCAGCCCGGGGGTGACCGGGGAGCTGTTTTTT	CASSPGVTGELFF
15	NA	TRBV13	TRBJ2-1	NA	TGTGCCAGCAGCCGGACTGCCTTCTCCTACAATGAGCAGTTCTTC	CASSRTAFSYNEQFF
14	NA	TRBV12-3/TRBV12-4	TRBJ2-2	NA	TGTGCCAGCAGTTGGGGGCGGGGCACCGGGGAGCTGTTTTTT	CASSWGRGTGELFF
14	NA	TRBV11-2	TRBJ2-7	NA	TGTGCCAGCAGCTTAGGCGGGACAGCCTACGAGCAGTACTTC	CASSLGGTAYEQYF
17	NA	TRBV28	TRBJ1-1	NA	TGTGCCAGCAGTCCTAGTAACCCGGCAGGGATCCTCACTGAAGCTTTCTTT	CASSPSNPAGILTEAFF
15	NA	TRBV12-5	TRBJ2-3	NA	TGTGCTAGTGGTTTGAGTAGTGGGCTCACAGATACGCAGTATTTT	CASGLSSGLTDTQYF
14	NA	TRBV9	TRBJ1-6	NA	TGTGCCAGCAGCGTAGCTGGGCGGAATTCACCCCTCCACTTT	CASSVAGRNSPLHF
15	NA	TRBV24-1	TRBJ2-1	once	TGTGCCACCAGTGTAACGGGGTCCTCCTACAATGAGCAGTTCTTC	CATSVTGSSYNEQFF
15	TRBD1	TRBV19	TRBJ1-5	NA	TGTGCCAGTAGGGGACAGGGTGAGGGCAATCAGCCCCAGCATTTT	CASRGQGEGNQPQHF
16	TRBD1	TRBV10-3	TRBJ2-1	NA	TGTGCCATCAGAGAAAACAGGGGGAGCTCCTACAATGAGCAGTTCTTC	CAIRENRGSSYNEQFF
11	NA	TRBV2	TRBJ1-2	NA	TGTGCCAGCATAGGATCGGGGGGCTACACCTTC	CASIGSGGYTF
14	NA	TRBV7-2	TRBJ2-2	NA	TGTGCCAGCACCCCGGGACTGAACACCGGGGAGCTGTTTTTT	CASTPGLNTGELFF
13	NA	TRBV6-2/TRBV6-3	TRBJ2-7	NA	TGTGCCAGCACCCGTAGGGGCACCTACGAGCAGTACTTC	CASTRRGTYEQYF
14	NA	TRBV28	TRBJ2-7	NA	TGTGCCAGCAGTCCGAATGGGAGGTCCTACGAGCAGTACTTC	CASSPNGRSYEQYF
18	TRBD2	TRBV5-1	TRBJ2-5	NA	TGCGCCAGCAGCTGGGGGCGGGGGGAATCGGACCCCAAGGAGACCCAGTACTTC	CASSWGRGESDPKETQYF
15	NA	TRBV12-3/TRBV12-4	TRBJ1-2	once	TGTGCCAGCAGTTTCAATACAGAACACTCCTATGGCTACACCTTC	CASSFNTEHSYGYTF
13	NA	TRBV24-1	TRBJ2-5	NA	TGTGCCACCAGTGCTGGGACAAAAGAGACCCAGTACTTC	CATSAGTKETQYF
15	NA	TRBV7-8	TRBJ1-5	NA	TGTGCCAGCAGCGCACAGGGAACTAGCAATCAGCCCCAGCATTTT	CASSAQGTSNQPQHF
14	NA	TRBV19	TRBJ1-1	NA	TGTGCCAGTAGTCCCAGCGCCATGAACACTGAAGCTTTCTTT	CASSPSAMNTEAFF
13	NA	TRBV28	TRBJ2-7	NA	TGTGCCAGCTCATCAGGGATTCACTACGAGCAGTACTTC	CASSSGIHYEQYF
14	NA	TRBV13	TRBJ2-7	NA	TGTGCCAGCAGCCCCAAACCCGGCACCACCGAGCAGTACTTC	CASSPKPGTTEQYF
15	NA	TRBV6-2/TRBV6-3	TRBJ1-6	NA	TGTGCCAGCTGTCGCTCCGGGGGCGGGAATTCACCCCTCCACTTT	CASCRSGGGNSPLHF
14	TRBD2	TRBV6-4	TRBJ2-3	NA	TGTGCCAGCAGTGAAGGACTAGCGGCAGATACGCAGTATTTT	CASSEGLAADTQYF
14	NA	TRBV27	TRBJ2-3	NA	TGTGCCAGCAGTCCAGGCGGGAGCACAGATACGCAGTATTTT	CASSPGGSTDTQYF
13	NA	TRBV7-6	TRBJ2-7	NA	TGTGCCAGCAGCGCGAGGGTCCTGAGAGAGCAGTACTTC	CASSARVLREQYF
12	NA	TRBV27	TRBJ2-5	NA	TGTGCCAGCAGGGGACTCCGGGAGACCCAGTACTTC	CASRGLRETQYF
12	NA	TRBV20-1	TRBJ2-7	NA	TGCAGTGCTACCGAAGCAACCTACGAGCAGTACTTC	CSATEATYEQYF
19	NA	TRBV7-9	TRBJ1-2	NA	TGTGCCAGCAGCCGAGCGTTGGGACTCTTACCCGAAGCTAACTATGGCTACACCTTC	CASSRALGLLPEANYGYTF
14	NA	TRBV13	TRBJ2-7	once	TGTGCCAGCAGCTTGACGGGGGTGAGGGTTGAGCAGTACTTC	CASSLTGVRVEQYF
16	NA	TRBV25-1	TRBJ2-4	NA	TGTGCCAGCAGTGAGCCGACAGTACTAGCCAAAAACATTCAGTACTTC	CASSEPTVLAKNIQYF
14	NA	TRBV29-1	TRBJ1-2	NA	TGCAGCGTTGAAGATCGGAACGTAATCTATGGCTACACCTTC	CSVEDRNVIYGYTF
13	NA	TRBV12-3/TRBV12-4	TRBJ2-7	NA	TGTGCCAGCAGTTTAGGGCAGCCTTACGAGCAGTACTTC	CASSLGQPYEQYF